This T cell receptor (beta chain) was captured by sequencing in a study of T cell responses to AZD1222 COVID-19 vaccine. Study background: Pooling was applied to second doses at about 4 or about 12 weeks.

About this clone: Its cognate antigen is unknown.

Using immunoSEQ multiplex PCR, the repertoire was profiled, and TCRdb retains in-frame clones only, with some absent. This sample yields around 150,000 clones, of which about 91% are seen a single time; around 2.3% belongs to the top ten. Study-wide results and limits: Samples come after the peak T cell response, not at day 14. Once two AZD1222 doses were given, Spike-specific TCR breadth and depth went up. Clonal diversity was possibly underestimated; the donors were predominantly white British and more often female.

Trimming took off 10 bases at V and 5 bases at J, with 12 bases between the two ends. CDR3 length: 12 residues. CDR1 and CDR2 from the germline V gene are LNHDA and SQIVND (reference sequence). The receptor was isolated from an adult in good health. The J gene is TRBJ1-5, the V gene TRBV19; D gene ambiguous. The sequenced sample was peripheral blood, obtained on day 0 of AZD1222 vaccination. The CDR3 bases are TGTGCCACCGGTGGATATTATCAGCCCCAGCATTTT. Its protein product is CATGGYYQPQHF.